One and the same sample provided the 18 T cell receptor beta chains below, sequenced in a study of cytotoxic CD8 clonotypes in ibrutinib-treated CLL. The repertoire was sequenced with immunoSEQ multiplex PCR; TCRdb's copy has only in-frame clones and lacks some. This sample carries approximately 100,000 clones, around 77% of them seen once, and the ten largest clones take 20% to 25%. Here the sequenced sample was PBMCs, taken after 24 months of ibrutinib treatment. The receptors stem from a human donor with chronic lymphocytic leukemia.

The table lists this clone with a few counts. The chain combines TRBV14 with TRBJ2-1; 7 bases map to TRBD2. The CDR3 loop spans 16 amino acids. The germline V gene has CDR1 SGHDN and CDR2 FVKESK. J gave up 0 bases and V 3 bases, and 5 bases lay outside the gene matches. The CDR3 nucleotides read TGTGCCAGCAGCCAGAAGGCTAGCGGCTCCTACAATGAGCAGTTCTTC. Protein product: CASSQKASGSYNEQFF.

For the CDR3, the DNA is TGTGCCAGCTCACCCCTCCCCCCCAATCTAGCGGCGGGAGGCGGCCACGAGCAGTACTTC. This encodes CASSPLPPNLAAGGGHEQYF. J is TRBJ2-7 and V is TRBV18; 8 positions agree with TRBD2. The CDR3 runs 20 residues. Germline CDR1 is KGHSH and CDR2 is LQKENI. Trimming at V came to 3 bases and at J to 5 bases, leaving 24 bases not matched to a gene.

The CDR3 loop reads CASCSPNTGELFF. The DNA of the CDR3 is TGTGCCAGCTGTAGTCCCAACACCGGGGAGCTGTTTTTT. This sequence joins TRBV6-5 and TRBJ2-2; D gene uncertain. Trimming pared 8 bases from V and 2 bases from J, leaving 9 bases between. The V gene's germline CDR1 is MNHEY and CDR2 SVGAGI. The CDR3 contains 13 residues.

The genes are TRBV7-9 and TRBJ2-3; 11 bases match TRBD2. Per germline, CDR1 SEHNR and CDR2 FQNEAQ (reference sequence). The CDR3 extends over 15 amino acids. Trimming removed 5 bases from V and 2 bases from J; junction bases left unmatched: 3. This CDR3 is CASSPTSGDTDTQYF. For the CDR3, the DNA is TGTGCCAGCAGCCCGACTAGCGGGGACACAGATACGCAGTATTTT. The full variable domain, rest sourced from reference TRBV7-9 and TRBJ2-3, is DTGVSQNPRHKITKRGQNVTFRCDPISEHNRLYWYRQTLGQGPEFLTYFQNEAQLEKSRLLSDRFSAERPKGSFSTLEIQRTEQGDSAMYLCASSPTSGDTDTQYFGPGTRLTVL.

This chain uses TRBV5-1 with TRBJ2-7, with no clear D. Trimming took off 2 bases at V and 0 bases at J, with 12 bases between the two ends. The germline V gene has CDR1 SGHRS and CDR2 YFSETQ. The CDR3 is 15 residues long. This chain's CDR3 is CASSFGPSFSYEQYF. In DNA form, the CDR3 reads TGCGCCAGCAGCTTCGGTCCCTCCTTCTCCTACGAGCAGTACTTC.

The chain is built from TRBV25-1 and TRBJ1-1; maybe TRBD1 (5 bases). V lost 3 bases and J lost 5, with 10 bases in between. This CDR3 region has 13 residues. Germline lookup yields CDR1 MGHDK and CDR2 SYGVNS. CDR3 amino acids: CASSEGVRTEAFF. The DNA for the CDR3 is TGTGCCAGCAGTGAGGGGGTACGTACTGAAGCTTTCTTT.

The chain combines TRBV10-2 with TRBJ1-3; the D is unclear. V shed 3 bases and J shed 0 bases, with 9 bases lying between them. Looked up from germline, CDR1 is WSHSY and CDR2 is SAAADI. The CDR3 sequence is 15 residues long. The DNA for the CDR3 is TGCGCCAGCAGTGATCATCGAAGCTCTGGAAACACCATATATTTT. Translating gives CASSDHRSSGNTIYF.

The CDR3 loop reads CASSEPGQGVFEQYF. DNA for the CDR3: TGTGCCAGCAGTGAACCGGGACAGGGGGTTTTCGAGCAGTACTTC. The chain combines TRBV6-1 with TRBJ2-7, with 11 bases aligning to TRBD1. Looked up from germline, CDR1 is MNHNS and CDR2 is SASEGT. The CDR3 contains 15 residues. Losses at the gene ends were 2 bases for V and 6 bases for J; bases not matched to a gene: 6.

V and J are TRBV28 and TRBJ2-7; D might be TRBD1 (5 bases). Germline V CDR1 and CDR2: MDHEN, SYDVKM. V lost 3 bases and J lost 2, with 14 bases in between. This CDR3 region has 15 residues. The CDR3 region has the DNA TGTGCCAGCAGTTTTGTCGCCAGGGTCCCCTACGAGCAGTACTTC. Translation gives CASSFVARVPYEQYF.

CDR3 in DNA: TGTGCCAGCACCACAGGGAGTAATGGCTACACCTTC. Amino acid sequence: CASTTGSNGYTF. This chain joins TRBV6-6 and TRBJ1-2, with a possible D match to TRBD1 (6 bases). There are 12 residues in the CDR3. V was trimmed by 7 bases and J by 6 bases, leaving 12 bases between them. CDR1 is MNHNY, CDR2 SVGAGI, per germline (reference sequence).

The J gene is TRBJ2-1, the V gene TRBV11-3; D perhaps matches TRBD2 (5 bases). There are 13 residues in the CDR3. Germline V gene lookup returns CDR1 SGHNT and CDR2 YENEEA. V lost 4 bases and J 9 bases, leaving 13 bases between the germline ends. The CDR3 DNA reads as TGTGCCAGCAGCTCCCCTCGCGGGCCTGAGCAGTTCTTC. It translates to CASSSPRGPEQFF.

The chain carries TRBV18 and TRBJ2-7, with D tentatively TRBD2 (6 bases). Germline values: CDR1 KGHSH, CDR2 LQKENI. The V end was cut by 2 bases, the J end by 5 bases, with 25 bases between. The CDR3 contains 18 residues. The CDR3 sequence: CASSPIRAGREVSDEQYF. The CDR3 region has the DNA TGTGCCAGCTCACCAATAAGGGCGGGACGAGAGGTGTCGGACGAGCAGTACTTC.

The rearrangement links TRBV18 to TRBJ2-7, with D unclear. The ends were cut back, 3 bases at V and 5 bases at J, with 8 bases in the middle. The CDR3 is made up of 12 amino acids. CDR1 is KGHSH, CDR2 LQKENI, per germline. CDR3 residues: CASSPGQNEQYF. The CDR3 nucleotides are TGTGCCAGCTCACCCGGGCAGAACGAGCAGTACTTC.

This clone was detected only a few times. V usage is TRBV28 and J usage is TRBJ2-7, with TRBD1 identical over 7 bases. The CDR3 runs 17 residues. Germline CDR1 and CDR2: MDHEN and SYDVKM. J gave up 0 bases and V 6 bases, and 14 bases lay outside the gene matches. The DNA for the CDR3 is TGTGCCAGCAGCCGCGGCCCGGGACAGAGGAGCTCCTACGAGCAGTACTTC. Protein: CASSRGPGQRSSYEQYF.

The V gene is TRBV5-4, the J gene TRBJ1-4; no definite D call. This CDR3 region has 15 residues. With 3 bases removed from V and 8 bases from J, the gap between germline ends came to 17 bases. Germline CDR1 and CDR2: SGHNT and YYREEE (reference sequence). The CDR3 reads CASSWGWESQEKLFF. Written as DNA, the CDR3 is TGTGCCAGCAGCTGGGGATGGGAGTCTCAAGAAAAACTGTTTTTT.

This chain links TRBV27 with TRBJ2-1; possibly TRBD2 for D (6 bases). The CDR3 length is 16 residues. V lost 6 bases and J lost 2, with 17 bases in between. CDR1 is MNHEY, CDR2 SMNVEV, per germline (reference sequence). This CDR3 reads CASSLGGRIAYNEQFF. In DNA, the CDR3 is TGTGCCAGCAGCCTCGGGGGACGGATAGCCTACAATGAGCAGTTCTTC.

The chain joins TRBV7-2 to TRBJ1-2, with TRBD1 identical over 7 bases. After removal of 4 bases from V and 4 bases from J, the junction contained 9 bases not matched to a gene. From germline, CDR1 is SGHTA and CDR2 FQGNSA. This CDR3 has 15 amino acids. This chain's CDR3 is CASSYRDRDGYGYTF. CDR3 in DNA: TGTGCCAGCAGCTACCGAGACAGGGACGGCTATGGCTACACCTTC.

This clone appeared once. The rearrangement links TRBV5-1 to TRBJ2-1; TRBD1 matches at 10 bases. CDR1 and CDR2 (germline): SGHRS, YFSETQ. The CDR3 totals 16 residues. The V segment lost 1 base and the J segment 5 bases; nucleotides outside the gene matches: 6. The CDR3 here is CASSLNLGQGNNEQFF. Here the CDR3 DNA reads TGCGCCAGCAGCTTGAATTTGGGACAGGGGAACAATGAGCAGTTCTTC.